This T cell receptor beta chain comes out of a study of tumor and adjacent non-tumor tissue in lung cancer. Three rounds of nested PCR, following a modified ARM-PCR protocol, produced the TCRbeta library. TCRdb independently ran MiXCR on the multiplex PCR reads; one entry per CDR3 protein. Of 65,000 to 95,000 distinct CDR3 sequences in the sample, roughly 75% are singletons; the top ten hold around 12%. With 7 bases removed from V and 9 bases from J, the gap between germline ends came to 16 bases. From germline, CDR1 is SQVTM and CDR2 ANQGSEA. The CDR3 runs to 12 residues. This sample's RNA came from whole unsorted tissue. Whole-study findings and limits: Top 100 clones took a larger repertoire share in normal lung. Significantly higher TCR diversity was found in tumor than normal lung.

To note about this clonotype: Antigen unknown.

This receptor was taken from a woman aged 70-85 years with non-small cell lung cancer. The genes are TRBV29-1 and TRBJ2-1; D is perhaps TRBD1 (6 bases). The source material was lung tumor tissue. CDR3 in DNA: TGCAGCGCCGTTGACGGGGACATTGAGCAGTTCTTC. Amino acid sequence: CSAVDGDIEQFF.